This is a list of T cell receptor beta chains from one sample in a study of T cells after yellow fever vaccination. TCRdb redid the calling of the 5' RACE reads with MiXCR, one entry per CDR3 protein. In the table there are about 500,000 distinct CDR3 sequences, around 16% of which are singletons. This specimen was PBMCs, taken 5 to 6 days after the first yellow fever vaccination. These receptors all come from a man aged 18 to 30 who received the YFV17D yellow fever vaccine. Each CDR3 is given with its conserved first and last residue. The D gene is left open where the match is weak. Size tells how often a clone was seen (once, few, many) or the class of an expanded clone, and some rows leave it out.

>TRBD1|TRBJ2-1|TRBV6-5|many
CASTRRPGQGSREQFF
TGTGCCAGCACCCGACGGCCGGGACAGGGCTCTCGGGAGCAGTTCTTC
>-|TRBJ1-5|TRBV19|-
CASNKGIKHQPQHF
TGTGCCAGTAACAAGGGGATAAAGCATCAGCCCCAGCATTTT
>-|TRBJ1-2|TRBV30|few
CAWEATFGGNYGYTF
TGTGCCTGGGAGGCCACCTTTGGGGGTAACTATGGCTACACCTTC
>-|TRBJ1-1|TRBV5-6|few
CASSLYLQGMNTEAFF
TGTGCCAGCAGCTTGTATCTCCAGGGCATGAACACTGAAGCTTTCTTT
>-|TRBJ2-2|TRBV4-3|-
CASSPRDGNTGELFF
TGCGCCAGCAGCCCGAGAGACGGAAACACCGGGGAGCTGTTTTTT
>-|TRBJ2-7|TRBV5-4|-
CASSTPGINEQYF
TGTGCCAGCAGCACCCCGGGAATCAACGAGCAGTACTTC
>-|TRBJ2-7|TRBV7-9|few
CASSTSGTLYEQYF
TGTGCCAGCAGCACCTCCGGGACCCTTTACGAGCAGTACTTC
>TRBD2|TRBJ2-5|TRBV29-1|few
CSASGLAGYQETQYF
TGCAGCGCTAGCGGACTAGCGGGGTATCAAGAGACCCAGTACTTC
>-|TRBJ2-1|TRBV4-3|-
CASSQGRGGDEQFF
TGCGCCAGCAGCCAAGGTCGGGGTGGCGATGAGCAGTTCTTC
>-|TRBJ2-7|TRBV12-3/TRBV12-4|-
CASSKIGPYEQYF
TGTGCCAGCAGCAAGATAGGGCCCTACGAGCAGTACTTC
>TRBD1|TRBJ2-5|TRBV20-1|few
CSARPVGQGETQYF
TGCAGTGCTAGACCGGTGGGACAGGGAGAGACCCAGTACTTC
>-|TRBJ2-2|TRBV7-2|-
CASSLHGQGGELFF
TGTGCCAGCAGCTTACACGGGCAAGGCGGGGAGCTGTTTTTT
>-|TRBJ2-1|TRBV10-3|few
CAISEARPDPHECGQFF
TGTGCCATCAGTGAGGCGCGGCCAGACCCCCACGAGTGCGGGCAGTTCTTC
>-|TRBJ2-1|TRBV11-3|few
CASSWAPSSYNEQFF
TGTGCCAGCAGCTGGGCGCCGAGCTCCTACAATGAGCAGTTCTTC
>-|TRBJ1-5|TRBV4-2|few
CASSQTGTFSNQPQHF
TGTGCCAGCAGCCAGACCGGGACATTTAGCAATCAGCCCCAGCATTTT
>TRBD1|TRBJ1-2|TRBV2|-
CASSEERGRGGYTF
TGTGCCAGCAGTGAAGAAAGGGGGCGTGGGGGCTACACCTTC
>-|TRBJ1-2|TRBV6-5|few
CASSYSSSTSYGYTF
TGTGCCAGCAGTTACTCTTCCAGTACCTCCTATGGCTACACCTTC
>TRBD1|TRBJ2-1|TRBV7-9|few
CASSPRQGSNLVGQFF
TGTGCCAGCAGCCCCCGACAGGGGTCCAACCTTGTGGGACAGTTCTTC
>TRBD1|TRBJ1-6|TRBV7-6|-
CASSRTGTGGLNSPLHF
TGTGCCAGCAGCCGAACCGGGACAGGGGGCCTCAATTCACCCCTCCACTTT
>-|TRBJ2-7|TRBV5-1|few
CASSPYLGQQYEQYF
TGCGCCAGCAGCCCGTATCTGGGGCAGCAATACGAGCAGTACTTC
>-|TRBJ2-3|TRBV13|few
CASSPSRFTDTQYF
TGTGCCAGCAGCCCGTCAAGGTTTACAGATACGCAGTATTTT
>TRBD2|TRBJ2-5|TRBV11-2|-
CASSVIAGGGQETQYF
TGTGCCAGCAGCGTCATAGCGGGGGGCGGGCAAGAGACCCAGTACTTC
>TRBD2|TRBJ2-3|TRBV6-1|-
CASSLAGLAAYTDTQYF
TGTGCCAGCAGCCTGGCGGGGCTAGCGGCTTACACAGATACGCAGTATTTT
>TRBD2|TRBJ2-4|TRBV4-3|-
CASSQEPPAAGGPNIQYF
TGCGCCAGCAGCCAAGAACCCCCGGCGGCGGGGGGTCCAAACATTCAGTACTTC
>-|TRBJ1-2|TRBV4-1|-
CASSQDDEGNLYGYTF
TGCGCCAGCAGCCAAGATGACGAAGGTAACCTCTATGGCTACACCTTC
>-|TRBJ2-2|TRBV4-3|few
CASSLLYGVPGELFF
TGCGCCAGCAGCCTCCTTTACGGGGTGCCCGGGGAGCTGTTTTTT
>TRBD2|TRBJ2-7|TRBV28|-
CASNTGLAGEQYF
TGTGCCAGCAACACGGGACTAGCGGGGGAGCAGTACTTC
>TRBD1|TRBJ2-1|TRBV19|-
CATNRGPYNEQFF
TGTGCCACCAACAGGGGACCCTACAATGAGCAGTTCTTC
>-|TRBJ2-3|TRBV7-2|-
CASSLFVGSTDTDTQYF
TGTGCCAGCAGCTTATTCGTAGGTTCTACCGACACAGATACGCAGTATTTT
>TRBD2|TRBJ2-1|TRBV11-2|few
CASSTSGGSNEQFF
TGTGCCAGCAGTACTAGCGGGGGGTCCAATGAGCAGTTCTTC
>-|TRBJ2-5|TRBV5-6|many
CASSSWDSLHPQYF
TGTGCCAGCAGCTCTTGGGACTCCCTCCATCCCCAGTACTTC